The 24 T cell receptor beta chains listed next were all sequenced from one sample in a study of blood T cell repertoires in COVID-19. Profiled with immunoSEQ multiplex PCR; TCRdb holds only in-frame clones, not every one. The table lists approximately 290,000 clones, 80% to 95% of them singletons. What was sequenced was peripheral blood. The receptors come from a woman aged 25 to 39 with COVID-19, enrolled during active disease.

In regard to this clone: The junction differs from germline at one of its ends, possibly a read error. V is TRBV19 and J is TRBJ1-2; no firm D call. This CDR3 comprises 15 residues. CDR1 LNHDA and CDR2 SQIVND come from the germline V gene (reference sequence). CDR3 amino acids: CAGSIFAGWPYGYTF. The CDR3 nucleotides read TGTGCCGGTAGTATATTCGCAGGATGGCCTTATGGCTACACCTTC.

The chain couples TRBV6-6 to TRBJ2-6; the match to TRBD1 covers 12 bases. The CDR3 runs 20 residues. Germline lookup yields CDR1 MNHNY and CDR2 SVGAGI (reference sequence). V shed 5 bases, J shed 1 base, and the junction held 12 bases outside the gene matches. In nucleotides, the CDR3 is TGTGCCAGCAGTCCCCGGGACAGGGGGCGCCTTTATTCTGGGGCCAACGTCCTGACTTTC. Its translation: CASSPRDRGRLYSGANVLTF.

The V gene is TRBV11-3, the J gene TRBJ1-6, with D unclear. V was shortened by 0 bases and J by 4 bases, with 13 bases between the two germline ends. CDR1 and CDR2 from the germline V gene are SGHNT and YENEEA. The CDR3 sequence is 17 residues long. The CDR3 reads CASSLDPQQSYNSPLHF. The CDR3 nucleotides read TGTGCCAGCAGCTTAGATCCCCAACAGAGTTATAATTCACCCCTCCACTTT.

The chain links TRBV12-3 or TRBV12-4 to TRBJ1-2; 12 nucleotides match TRBD1. The J segment lost 7 bases and the V segment lost 7 bases, leaving 4 bases of the junction unmatched. The CDR3 sequence is 13 residues long. This chain's CDR3 is CASTGQGALGYTF. CDR3 nucleotides: TGTGCCAGCACGGGACAGGGGGCGCTTGGCTACACCTTC.

The J gene is TRBJ1-5, the V gene TRBV18; D uncertain. Trimming pared 4 bases from V and 2 bases from J, leaving 9 bases between. The CDR3 loop spans 14 amino acids. Per the germline V gene, CDR1 is KGHSH and CDR2 is LQKENI. The CDR3 spells CASSLYEGNQPQHF. Here the CDR3 DNA reads TGTGCCAGCTCACTTTATGAGGGCAATCAGCCCCAGCATTTT.

The chain links TRBV5-1 to TRBJ2-5; 11 nucleotides agree with TRBD2. The germline gives CDR1 SGHRS, CDR2 YFSETQ. The V segment lost 2 bases and the J segment 2 bases; nucleotides outside the gene matches: 14. The CDR3 extends over 19 amino acids. The CDR3 DNA is TGCGCCAGCAGCTTCCCGAGGGTAGCGGGAGGGCCGGATCAAGAGACCCAGTACTTC. Protein: CASSFPRVAGGPDQETQYF. Drawing the rest from reference TRBV5-1 and TRBJ2-5, the complete variable domain is KAGVTQTPRYLIKTRGQQVTLSCSPISGHRSVSWYQQTPGQGLQFLFEYFSETQRNKGNFPGRFSGRQFSNSRSEMNVSTLELGDSALYLCASSFPRVAGGPDQETQYFGPGTRLLVL.

The V and J genes are TRBV5-5 and TRBJ2-7; maybe TRBD1 (8 bases). Germline CDR1 and CDR2: SGHKS and YYEKEE (reference sequence). CDR3 length: 15 amino acids. Trimming took off 4 bases at V and 4 bases at J, with 18 bases between the two ends. CDR3 nucleotides: TGTGCCAGCAGCGACGACAGGGGAGGGAGGTACGAGCAGTACTTC. Protein sequence: CASSDDRGGRYEQYF.

In this sample, this clone turned up once. This chain links TRBV6-1 with TRBJ1-5; D may be TRBD1 (6 bases). This CDR3 comprises 11 residues. With 3 bases removed from V and 13 bases from J, the gap between germline ends came to 10 bases. Germline CDR1 is MNHNS and CDR2 is SASEGT. The CDR3 is CASSDRDIQHF. For the CDR3, the DNA is TGTGCCAGCAGTGACCGGGACATACAGCATTTT.

V is TRBV6-5 and J is TRBJ1-1, with 7 bases matching TRBD1. The germline gives CDR1 MNHEY, CDR2 SVGAGI. Losses at the gene ends were 11 bases for V and 5 bases for J; bases not matched to a gene: 14. The CDR3 covers 14 residues. This CDR3 reads CASRAGGLATEAFF. For the CDR3, the DNA is TGTGCCTCGAGGGCAGGGGGTCTTGCGACTGAAGCTTTCTTT.

J is TRBJ2-2 and V is TRBV29-1, with 7 positions matching TRBD2. V dropped 3 bases and J dropped 8; count of bases not matched to a gene: 3. Germline lookup yields CDR1 SQVTM and CDR2 ANQGSEA. The CDR3 runs 12 residues. As DNA, the CDR3 is TGCAGCGTTGAGCGGGAGAAAGGGGAGCTGTTTTTT. It encodes CSVEREKGELFF.

This chain joins TRBV5-1 and TRBJ2-1, with a possible D match to TRBD2 (6 bases). CDR3 length: 15 amino acids. Germline values: CDR1 SGHRS, CDR2 YFSETQ. Trimming took 1 base from V and 4 from J, leaving 12 bases between them. The CDR3 loop reads CASSLSGLLYNEQFF. The CDR3 region has the DNA TGCGCCAGCAGCTTGAGCGGACTATTATACAATGAGCAGTTCTTC. Full variable domain (outside the CDR3, taken from reference TRBV5-1 and TRBJ2-1): KAGVTQTPRYLIKTRGQQVTLSCSPISGHRSVSWYQQTPGQGLQFLFEYFSETQRNKGNFPGRFSGRQFSNSRSEMNVSTLELGDSALYLCASSLSGLLYNEQFFGPGTRLTVL.

This chain joins TRBV4-1 and TRBJ2-5; 8 bases agree with TRBD2. Germline assignment: CDR1 MGHRA and CDR2 YSYEKL. This CDR3 is 15 amino acids long. V dropped 1 base and J dropped 5; count of bases not matched to a gene: 6. In DNA form, the CDR3 reads TGCGCCAGCAGCCAAGGCCCGGGACTAGGGGAGACCCAGTACTTC. This sequence encodes CASSQGPGLGETQYF.

V gene TRBV4-1 combines with J gene TRBJ2-7; tentative D call: TRBD2 (6 bases). V was pared by 0 bases and J by 1 base, with 19 bases between. The CDR3 length is 18 residues. CDR1 and CDR2 (germline): MGHRA, YSYEKL. The CDR3 is CASSQEGAGAGSSYEQYF. CDR3 in DNA: TGCGCCAGCAGCCAAGAAGGCGCTGGTGCGGGATCGTCCTACGAGCAGTACTTC.

This clone was seen ten or more times. This chain joins TRBV11-3 and TRBJ2-1, with TRBD2 as a possible D gene (6 bases). The CDR3 extends over 16 amino acids. The V gene lost 5 bases and the J gene lost 0 bases, with 14 bases spanning the gap. The germline V gene encodes CDR1 SGHNT and CDR2 YENEEA. The CDR3 loop reads CASSPAGTFSYNEQFF. CDR3 sequence (DNA): TGTGCCAGCAGCCCAGCGGGCACGTTCTCCTACAATGAGCAGTTCTTC. The full variable domain, its missing parts supplied by reference TRBV11-3 and TRBJ2-1, is EAGVVQSPRYKIIEKKQPVAFWCNPISGHNTLYWYLQNLGQGPELLIRYENEEAVDDSQLPKDRFSAERLKGVDSTLKIQPAELGDSAVYLCASSPAGTFSYNEQFFGPGTRLTVL.

CDR3 nucleotides: TGTGCCAGCTCACCACGGGACATAAACTATGGCTACACCTTC. Translation gives CASSPRDINYGYTF. This chain uses TRBV18 with TRBJ1-2, with a tentative D call TRBD1 (6 bases). V was trimmed by 1 base and J by 2 bases, leaving 8 bases between them. The CDR3 runs to 14 residues. CDR1 is KGHSH, CDR2 LQKENI, per germline.

V and J are TRBV30 and TRBJ2-5; D may be TRBD1 (6 bases). Germline V CDR1 and CDR2: GTSNPN, SVGIG (reference sequence). Trimming shortened V by 0 bases and J by 1 base, and 15 bases separated the two germline ends. This CDR3 comprises 16 residues. The CDR3 sequence: CAWSVGQGLVQETQYF. The DNA for the CDR3 is TGTGCCTGGAGTGTAGGGCAGGGGTTGGTCCAAGAGACCCAGTACTTC.

The gene calls are TRBV24-1 and TRBJ1-5, with D perhaps TRBD1 (5 bases). This CDR3 contains 13 residues. V lost 5 bases to trimming and J lost 7 bases, with 11 bases between them. Germline V gene sequence: CDR1 KGHDR, CDR2 SFDVKD. Written as DNA, the CDR3 is TGTGCCACCAGTGCGGGCAGGGCGCAGCCCCAGCATTTT. Amino acids: CATSAGRAQPQHF.

The genes are TRBV27 and TRBJ1-1; a possible D gene is TRBD1 (5 bases). With 2 bases removed from V and 10 bases from J, the gap between germline ends came to 17 bases. There are 14 residues in the CDR3. CDR1 and CDR2 (germline): MNHEY, SMNVEV (reference sequence). Here the CDR3 DNA reads TGTGCCAGCAGTTTAGGGGGGGGAGGATTTGGAGCTTTCTTT. This codes for CASSLGGGGFGAFF.

The chain joins TRBV29-1 to TRBJ2-1, with D perhaps TRBD1 (6 bases). The length of the CDR3 is 14 residues. CDR1 SQVTM and CDR2 ANQGSEA come from the germline V gene. The V and J ends lost 6 bases and 1 base respectively, with 13 bases between them. The CDR3 region has the DNA TGCAGCGTCTTCCGTACAGGGTCCTACAATGAGCAGTTCTTC. Its translation: CSVFRTGSYNEQFF.

In DNA, the CDR3 is TGTGCCAGCAGCTTTGAAAGGGGGCTTCAATATGGCTACACCTTC. This encodes CASSFERGLQYGYTF. The chain is built from TRBV7-9 and TRBJ1-2, with 7 bases that match TRBD1. CDR3 size: 15 residues. CDR1 and CDR2 (germline): SEHNR, FQNEAQ (reference sequence). V was clipped by 3 bases and J by 5 bases; unmatched bases: 9.

This clone was counted once. This chain links TRBV7-9 with TRBJ1-5; the D is unclear. V lost 5 bases and J lost 6, with 2 bases in between. The CDR3 has 10 residues. Per germline, CDR1 SEHNR and CDR2 FQNEAQ (reference sequence). In DNA form, the CDR3 reads TGTGCCAGCAGCCTTCAGCCCCAGCATTTT. Translated, it gives CASSLQPQHF.

The chain couples TRBV27 to TRBJ1-1; unclear D gene. CDR1 and CDR2 from the germline V gene are MNHEY and SMNVEV (reference sequence). CDR3 length: 14 amino acids. V was clipped by 5 bases and J by 0 bases, with 10 bases between them. The CDR3 sequence: CASSSGILNTEAFF. In nucleotides, the CDR3 is TGTGCCAGCAGTAGCGGGATCCTGAACACTGAAGCTTTCTTT.

The chain uses TRBV14 and TRBJ1-6; no clear D. The CDR3 runs 15 residues. The ends were cut back, 3 bases at V and 9 bases at J, with 15 bases in the middle. Germline lookup yields CDR1 SGHDN and CDR2 FVKESK. DNA of the CDR3: TGTGCCAGCAGCCATATGACCCCCGAGGGTTCACCCCTCCACTTT. It yields the protein CASSHMTPEGSPLHF. The full variable domain, in which reference TRBV14 and TRBJ1-6 provide the parts outside the CDR3, is EAGVTQFPSHSVIEKGQTVTLRCDPISGHDNLYWYRRVMGKEIKFLLHFVKESKQDESGMPNNRFLAERTGGTYSTLKVQPAELEDSGVYFCASSHMTPEGSPLHFGNGTRLTVT.

The table lists this clone with a few counts. The chain employs TRBV3-1 (or the pseudogene TRBV3-2) and TRBJ2-7, with TRBD2 matching 8 bases. The CDR3 totals 15 residues. V gave up 3 bases and J gave up 6 bases; unmatched junction bases: 10. Germline loops: CDR1 LGHDT, CDR2 YNNKEL (reference sequence). CDR3 residues: CASSQASGRKPEQYF. For the CDR3, the DNA is TGTGCCAGCAGCCAGGCGAGCGGGAGAAAGCCCGAGCAGTACTTC.